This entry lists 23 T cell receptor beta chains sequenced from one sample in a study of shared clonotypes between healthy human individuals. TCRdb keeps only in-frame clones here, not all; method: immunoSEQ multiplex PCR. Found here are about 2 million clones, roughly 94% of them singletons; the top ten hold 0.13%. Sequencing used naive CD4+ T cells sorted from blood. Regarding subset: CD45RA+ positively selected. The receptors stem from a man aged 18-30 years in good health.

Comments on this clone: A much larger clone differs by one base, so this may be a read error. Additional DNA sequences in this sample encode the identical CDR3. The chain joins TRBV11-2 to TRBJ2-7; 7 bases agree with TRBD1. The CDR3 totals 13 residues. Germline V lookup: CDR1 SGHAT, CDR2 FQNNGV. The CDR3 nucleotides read TGTGCCAGCAGCGAACAGGGGCAGGGAGAGCAATACTTC. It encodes CASSEQGQGEQYF.

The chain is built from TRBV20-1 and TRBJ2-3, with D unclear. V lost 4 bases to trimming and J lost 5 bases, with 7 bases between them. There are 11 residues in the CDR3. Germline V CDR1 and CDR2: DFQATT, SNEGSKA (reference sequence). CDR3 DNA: TGCAGTGCTAATGTGGGAGATACGCAGTATTTT. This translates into CSANVGDTQYF.

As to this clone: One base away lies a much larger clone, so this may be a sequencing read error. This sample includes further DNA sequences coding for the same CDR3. CDR3 sequence: CASSSGTSYGYTF. The DNA for the CDR3 is TGTGCCAGCAGCTCCGGGACGAGCTATGGCTACACCTTC. V is TRBV2 and J is TRBJ1-2, with a weak D call TRBD1 (5 bases). The CDR3 sequence is 13 residues long. CDR1 is SNHLY and CDR2 is FYNNEI in the germline V gene. V lost 6 bases to trimming and J lost 4 bases, with 12 bases between them.

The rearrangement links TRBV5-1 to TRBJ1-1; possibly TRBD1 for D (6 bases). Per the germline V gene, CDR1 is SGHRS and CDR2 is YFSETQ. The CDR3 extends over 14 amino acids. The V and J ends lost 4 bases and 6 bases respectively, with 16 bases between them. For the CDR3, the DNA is TGCGCCAGCAGCCCCGAGGTGAGGGGGGCTGAAGCTTTCTTT. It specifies CASSPEVRGAEAFF.

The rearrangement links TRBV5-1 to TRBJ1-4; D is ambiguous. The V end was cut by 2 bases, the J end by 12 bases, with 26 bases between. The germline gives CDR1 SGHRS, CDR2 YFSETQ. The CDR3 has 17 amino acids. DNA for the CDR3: TGCGCCAGCAGCTTATCCCCCTCCTCCCGACTGTTTCAGGAACTGTTTTTT. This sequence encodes CASSLSPSSRLFQELFF.

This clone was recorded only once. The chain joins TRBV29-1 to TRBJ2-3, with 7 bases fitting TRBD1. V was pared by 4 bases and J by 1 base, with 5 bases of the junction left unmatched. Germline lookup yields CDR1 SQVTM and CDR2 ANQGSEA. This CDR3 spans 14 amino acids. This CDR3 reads CSVVRGQRTDTQYF. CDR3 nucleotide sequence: TGCAGCGTTGTGAGGGGGCAACGCACAGATACGCAGTATTTT.

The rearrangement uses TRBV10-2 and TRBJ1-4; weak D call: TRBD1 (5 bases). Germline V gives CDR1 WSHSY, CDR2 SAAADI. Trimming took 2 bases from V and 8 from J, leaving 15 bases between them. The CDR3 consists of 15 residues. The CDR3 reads CASSERQSGAEKLFF. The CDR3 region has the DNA TGCGCCAGCAGTGAGAGACAATCCGGGGCCGAAAAACTGTTTTTT.

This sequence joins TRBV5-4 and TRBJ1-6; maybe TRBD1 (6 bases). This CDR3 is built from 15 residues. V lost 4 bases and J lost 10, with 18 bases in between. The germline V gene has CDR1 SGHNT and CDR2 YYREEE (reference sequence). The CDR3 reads CASSPTAGVSSPLHF. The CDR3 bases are TGTGCCAGCAGCCCCACGGCAGGGGTAAGCTCACCCCTCCACTTT.

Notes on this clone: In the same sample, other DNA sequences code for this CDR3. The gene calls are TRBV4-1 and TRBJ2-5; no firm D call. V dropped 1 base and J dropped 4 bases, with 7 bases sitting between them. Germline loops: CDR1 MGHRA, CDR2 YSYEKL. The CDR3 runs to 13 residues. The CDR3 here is CASSQGLPETQYF. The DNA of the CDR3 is TGCGCCAGCAGCCAAGGGCTTCCAGAGACCCAGTACTTC.

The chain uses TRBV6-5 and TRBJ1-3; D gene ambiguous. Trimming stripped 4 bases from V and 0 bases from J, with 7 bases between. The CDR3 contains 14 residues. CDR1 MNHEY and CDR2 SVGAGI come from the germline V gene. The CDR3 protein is CASSSVHSGNTIYF. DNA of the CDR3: TGTGCCAGCAGTTCCGTTCACTCTGGAAACACCATATATTTT.

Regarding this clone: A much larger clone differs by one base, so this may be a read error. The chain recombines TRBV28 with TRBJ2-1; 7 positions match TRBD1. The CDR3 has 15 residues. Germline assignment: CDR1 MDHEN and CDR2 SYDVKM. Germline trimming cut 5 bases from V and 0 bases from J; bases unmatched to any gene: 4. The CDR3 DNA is TGTGCCAGCAGTGAACAGGGGAGCTCCTACAATGAGCAGTTCTTC. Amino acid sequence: CASSEQGSSYNEQFF.

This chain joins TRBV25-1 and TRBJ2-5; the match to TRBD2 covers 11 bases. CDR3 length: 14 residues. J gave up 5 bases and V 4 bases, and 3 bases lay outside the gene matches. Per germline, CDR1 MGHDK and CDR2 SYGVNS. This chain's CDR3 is CASSVAGGPETQYF. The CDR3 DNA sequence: TGTGCCAGCAGTGTAGCGGGAGGGCCGGAGACCCAGTACTTC.

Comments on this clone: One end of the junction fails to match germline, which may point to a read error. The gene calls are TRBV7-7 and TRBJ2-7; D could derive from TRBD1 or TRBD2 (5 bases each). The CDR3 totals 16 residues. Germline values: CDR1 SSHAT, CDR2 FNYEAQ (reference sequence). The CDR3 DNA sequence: TGTGCTAGCAGCTCACCACCCCCGGGACGCGGCTACGAGCAGTACTTC. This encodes CASSSPPPGRGYEQYF.

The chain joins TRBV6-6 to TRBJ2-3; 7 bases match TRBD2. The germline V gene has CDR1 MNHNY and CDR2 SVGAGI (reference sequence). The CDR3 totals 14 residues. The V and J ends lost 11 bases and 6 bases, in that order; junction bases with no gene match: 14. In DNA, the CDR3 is TGTGCCGGGGGGGGAGGGGCCCCCCTGGATACGCAGTATTTT. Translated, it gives CAGGGGAPLDTQYF.

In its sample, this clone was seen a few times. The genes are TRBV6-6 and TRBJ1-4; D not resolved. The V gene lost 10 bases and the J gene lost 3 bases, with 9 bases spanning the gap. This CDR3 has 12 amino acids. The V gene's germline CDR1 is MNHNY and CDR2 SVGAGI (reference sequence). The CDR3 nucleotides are TGTGCCATCCAAAGACCTAATGAAAAACTGTTTTTT. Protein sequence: CAIQRPNEKLFF.

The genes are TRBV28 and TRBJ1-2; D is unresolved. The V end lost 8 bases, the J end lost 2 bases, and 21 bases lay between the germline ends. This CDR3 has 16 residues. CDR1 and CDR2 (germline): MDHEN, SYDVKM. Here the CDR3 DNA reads TGTGCCAGCCAAAGTATCGGGGAACGGCAGAACTATGGCTACACCTTC. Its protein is CASQSIGERQNYGYTF.

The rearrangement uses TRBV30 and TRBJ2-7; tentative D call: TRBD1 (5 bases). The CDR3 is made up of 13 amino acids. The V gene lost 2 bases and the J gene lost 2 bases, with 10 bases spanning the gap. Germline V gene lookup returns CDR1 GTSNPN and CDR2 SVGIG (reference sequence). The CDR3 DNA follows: TGTGCCTGGAGTCAGGGTCGGGCCTACGAGCAGTACTTC. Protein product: CAWSQGRAYEQYF.

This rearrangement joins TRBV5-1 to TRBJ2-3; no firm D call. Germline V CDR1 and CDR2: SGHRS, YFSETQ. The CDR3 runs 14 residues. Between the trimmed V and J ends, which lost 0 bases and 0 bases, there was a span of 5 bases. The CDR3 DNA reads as TGCGCCAGCAGCTTGGCTTATAGCACAGATACGCAGTATTTT. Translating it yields CASSLAYSTDTQYF.

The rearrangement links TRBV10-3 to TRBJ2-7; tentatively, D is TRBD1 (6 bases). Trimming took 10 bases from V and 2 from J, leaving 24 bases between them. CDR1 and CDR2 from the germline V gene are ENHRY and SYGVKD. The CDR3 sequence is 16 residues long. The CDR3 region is CATVARQASQAYEQYF. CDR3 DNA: TGTGCCACCGTTGCCCGACAGGCCAGCCAGGCCTACGAGCAGTACTTC.

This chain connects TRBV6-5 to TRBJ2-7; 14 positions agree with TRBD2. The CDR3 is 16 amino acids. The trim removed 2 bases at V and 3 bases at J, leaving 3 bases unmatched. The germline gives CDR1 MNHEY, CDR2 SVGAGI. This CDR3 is CASSYRGTSGSYEQYF. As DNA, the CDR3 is TGTGCCAGCAGTTACCGCGGGACTAGCGGGAGCTACGAGCAGTACTTC.

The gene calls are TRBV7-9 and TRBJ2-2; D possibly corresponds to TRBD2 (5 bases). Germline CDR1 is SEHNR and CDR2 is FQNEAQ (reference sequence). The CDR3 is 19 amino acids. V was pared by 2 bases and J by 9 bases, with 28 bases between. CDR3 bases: TGTGCCAGCAGCTTACAACCACCTACTCGGCCGGGGATGCCCTGGGAGCTGTTTTTT. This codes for CASSLQPPTRPGMPWELFF.

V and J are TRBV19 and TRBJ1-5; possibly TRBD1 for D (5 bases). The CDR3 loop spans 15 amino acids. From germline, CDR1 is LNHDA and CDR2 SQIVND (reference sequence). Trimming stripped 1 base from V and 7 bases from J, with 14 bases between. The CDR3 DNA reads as TGTGCCAGTAGTATAGGGGACTCAATAAGGCAGCCCCAGCATTTT. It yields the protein CASSIGDSIRQPQHF.

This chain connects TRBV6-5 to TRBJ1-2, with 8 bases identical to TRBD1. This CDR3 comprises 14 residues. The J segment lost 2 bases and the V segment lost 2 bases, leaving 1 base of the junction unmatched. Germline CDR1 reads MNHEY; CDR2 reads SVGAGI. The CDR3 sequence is CASSYQGANYGYTF. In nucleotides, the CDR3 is TGTGCCAGCAGTTACCAGGGGGCGAACTATGGCTACACCTTC.